This TCR beta chain was identified in a study of human T cells and chemical hapten exposure. Across the whole study: Sensitization involved placing 2% DPC onto a roughly 2 cm by roughly 2 cm region of upper inner arm skin. After 6 days, upper back 0.01% DPC patch tests were scored. Per-sample TCR yield variability stemmed mainly from small pooled library volume differences.

TCRdb used MiXCR to reprocess the RACE reads, holding one entry per CDR3 protein. This table has about 140,000 distinct CDR3 sequences, 12% appearing once. Trimming removed 8 bases from V and 4 bases from J, with 15 bases in between. The germline gives CDR1 SQVTM, CDR2 ANQGSEA. The CDR3 covers 12 residues. The time point denotes: patch test 2, 6 weeks after DPC sensitization. The treatment denotes: therapeutic diphenylcyclopropenone sensitization with weekly scalp DPC. Before extraction, the whole blood was not fractionated, and total RNA was taken from it. Sequenced material: whole blood, taken in connection with sensitization to the hapten diphenylcyclopropenone (DPC). The origin of this receptor is a woman aged 45-65 years with alopecia areata. Some clones in this sample may be carry-over from other donors' samples. This sequence joins TRBV29-1 and TRBJ2-7; D is perhaps TRBD1 or TRBD2 (5 bases each). This CDR3 reads CSTRGRGYEQYF. CDR3 sequence (DNA): TGCAGCACCCGGGGCCGAGGGTACGAGCAGTACTTC.